Reported below is one TCR beta chain. The antigen remains undetermined. The CDR3 contains 15 residues. V was clipped by 1 base and J by 0 bases, with 10 bases between them. Looked up from germline, CDR1 is MGHDK and CDR2 is SYGVNS. The sample originates from a study of CD8+CD57+ T cells in acquired aplastic anemia. Study-wide results and limits: The study identified twenty-nine CD8+ CDR3 sequences shared by patients and controls.

Researchers used genomic DNA as the template to profile TCR beta VDJ and CDR3. A single record per CDR3 protein comes from TCRdb applying MiXCR to the reads. Of some 180,000 distinct CDR3 sequences listed, roughly half are singletons. The clonotype was recovered from a human donor in good health. The V call is TRBV25-1, the J call TRBJ2-7; D not certain. Material for sequencing was sorted CD4+, CD8+, or CD8+CD57+ T cells (not recorded which) from PBMCs. The CDR3, as DNA: TGTGCCAGCAGTGAATCTGGGTCTAGCTCCTACGAGCAGTACTTC. Encoded protein: CASSESGSSSYEQYF.